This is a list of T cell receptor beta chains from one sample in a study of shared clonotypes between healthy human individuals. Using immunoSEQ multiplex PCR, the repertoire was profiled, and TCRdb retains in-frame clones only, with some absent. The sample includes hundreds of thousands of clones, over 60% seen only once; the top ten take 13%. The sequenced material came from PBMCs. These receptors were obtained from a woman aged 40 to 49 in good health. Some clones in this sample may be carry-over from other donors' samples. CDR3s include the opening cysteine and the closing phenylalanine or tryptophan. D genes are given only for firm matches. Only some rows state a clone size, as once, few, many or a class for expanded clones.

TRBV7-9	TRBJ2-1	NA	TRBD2	CASSITGTSLHEQFF	TGTGCCAGCAGCATCACCGGGACTAGTCTGCATGAGCAGTTCTTC
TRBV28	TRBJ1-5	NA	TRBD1	CASSLLPGTGLQQPQHF	TGTGCCAGCAGCTTGCTGCCCGGGACAGGGCTTCAACAGCCCCAGCATTTT
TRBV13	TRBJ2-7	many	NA	CASSLKDRRYEQYF	TGTGCCAGCAGCTTAAAAGACAGGCGCTACGAGCAGTACTTC
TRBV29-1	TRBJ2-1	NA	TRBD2	CSVTKAGGGEQFF	TGCAGCGTGACGAAAGCGGGAGGGGGTGAGCAGTTCTTC
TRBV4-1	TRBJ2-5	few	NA	CASSQVSSFGETQYF	TGCGCCAGCAGCCAAGTATCCAGCTTCGGGGAGACCCAGTACTTC
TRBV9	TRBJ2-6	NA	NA	CASSVGSSGANVLTF	TGTGCCAGCAGCGTAGGCAGCTCTGGGGCCAACGTCCTGACTTTC
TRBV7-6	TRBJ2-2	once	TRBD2	CASSLAASGKTGELFF	TGTGCCAGCAGCTTAGCGGCTAGCGGGAAGACCGGGGAGCTGTTTTTT
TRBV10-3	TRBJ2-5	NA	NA	CAISESKGPVDRATQYF	TGTGCCATCAGTGAGTCGAAAGGTCCAGTGGATCGGGCGACCCAGTACTTC
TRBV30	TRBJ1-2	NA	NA	CAWSVRGAGGNYGYTF	TGTGCCTGGAGTGTTCGTGGGGCCGGGGGTAACTATGGCTACACCTTC
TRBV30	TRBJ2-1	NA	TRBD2	CAWSVPLAGNNEQFF	TGTGCCTGGAGTGTGCCACTAGCGGGCAACAATGAGCAGTTCTTC
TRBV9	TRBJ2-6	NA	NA	CASSRDLSGANVLTF	TGTGCCAGCAGCCGGGATCTCTCTGGGGCCAACGTCCTGACTTTC
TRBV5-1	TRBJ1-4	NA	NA	CASSLASVTNEKLFF	TGCGCCAGCAGCTTGGCCTCGGTTACTAATGAAAAACTGTTTTTT
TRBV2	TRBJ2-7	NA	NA	CASSAGAVYF	TGTGCCAGCAGCGCGGGTGCAGTCTACTTC
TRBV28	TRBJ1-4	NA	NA	CASSLGSLNEKLFF	TGTGCCAGCAGTTTGGGCAGCCTTAATGAAAAACTGTTTTTT